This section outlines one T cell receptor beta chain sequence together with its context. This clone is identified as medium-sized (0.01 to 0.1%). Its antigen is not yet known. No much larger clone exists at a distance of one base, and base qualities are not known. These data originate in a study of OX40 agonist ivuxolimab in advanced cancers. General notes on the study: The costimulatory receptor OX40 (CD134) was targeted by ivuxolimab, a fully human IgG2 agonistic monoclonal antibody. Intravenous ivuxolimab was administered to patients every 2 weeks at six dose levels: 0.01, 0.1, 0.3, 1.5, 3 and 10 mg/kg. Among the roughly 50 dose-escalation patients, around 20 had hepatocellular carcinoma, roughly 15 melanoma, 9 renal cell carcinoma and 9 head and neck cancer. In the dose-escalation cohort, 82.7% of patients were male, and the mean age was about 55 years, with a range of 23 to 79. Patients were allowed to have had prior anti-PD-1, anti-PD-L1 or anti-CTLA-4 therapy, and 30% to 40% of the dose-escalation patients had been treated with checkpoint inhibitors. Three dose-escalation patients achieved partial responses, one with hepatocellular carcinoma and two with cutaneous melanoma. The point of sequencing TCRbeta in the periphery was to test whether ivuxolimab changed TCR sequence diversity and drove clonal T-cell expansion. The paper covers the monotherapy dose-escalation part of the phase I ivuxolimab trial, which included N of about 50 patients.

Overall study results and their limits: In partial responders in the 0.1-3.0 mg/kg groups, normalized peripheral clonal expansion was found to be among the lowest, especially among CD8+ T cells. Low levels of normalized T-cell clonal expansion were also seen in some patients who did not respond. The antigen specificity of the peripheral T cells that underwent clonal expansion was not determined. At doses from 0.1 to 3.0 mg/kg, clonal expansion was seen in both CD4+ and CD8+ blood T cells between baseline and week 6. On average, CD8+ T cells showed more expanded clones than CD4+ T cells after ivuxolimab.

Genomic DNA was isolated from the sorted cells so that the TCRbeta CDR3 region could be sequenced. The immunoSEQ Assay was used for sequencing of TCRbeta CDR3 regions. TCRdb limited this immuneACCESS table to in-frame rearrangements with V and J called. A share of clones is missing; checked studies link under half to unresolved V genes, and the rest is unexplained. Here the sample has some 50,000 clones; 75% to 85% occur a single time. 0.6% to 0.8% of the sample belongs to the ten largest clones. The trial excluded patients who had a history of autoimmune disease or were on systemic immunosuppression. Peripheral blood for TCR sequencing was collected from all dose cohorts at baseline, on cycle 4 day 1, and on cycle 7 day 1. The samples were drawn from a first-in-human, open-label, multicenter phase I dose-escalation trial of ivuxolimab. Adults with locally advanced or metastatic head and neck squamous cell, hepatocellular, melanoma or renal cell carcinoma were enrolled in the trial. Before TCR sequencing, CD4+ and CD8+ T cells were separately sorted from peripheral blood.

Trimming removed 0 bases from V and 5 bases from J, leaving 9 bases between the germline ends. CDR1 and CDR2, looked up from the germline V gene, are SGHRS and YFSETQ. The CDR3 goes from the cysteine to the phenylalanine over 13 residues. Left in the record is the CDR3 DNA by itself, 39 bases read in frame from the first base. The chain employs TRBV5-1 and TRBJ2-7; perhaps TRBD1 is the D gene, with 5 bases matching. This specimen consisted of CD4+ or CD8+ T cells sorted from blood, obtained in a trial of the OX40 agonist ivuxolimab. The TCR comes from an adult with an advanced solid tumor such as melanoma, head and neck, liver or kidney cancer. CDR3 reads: CASSLVGRDEQYF. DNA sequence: TGCGCCAGCAGCTTGGTGGGCAGGGACGAGCAGTACTTC.